This entry lists 24 T cell receptor beta chains sequenced from one sample in a study of control samples from healthy donors and cancer patients. Clones were sequenced by immunoSEQ multiplex PCR, and TCRdb holds only the in-frame ones, with some missing. The sample shows tens of thousands of clones, roughly nine tenths of them seen only once. The sequencing sample was made of blood. The receptors derive from an older woman in good health.

The chain is built from TRBV28 and TRBJ2-3; D might be TRBD1 or TRBD2, each matching 7 bases. Trimming removed 6 bases from V and 2 bases from J, with 15 bases in between. Germline V gene sequence: CDR1 MDHEN, CDR2 SYDVKM. CDR3 length: 15 residues. DNA of the CDR3: TGTGCCAGCAGGGGCGGGGGACAGAACACAGATACGCAGTATTTT. It yields the protein CASRGGGQNTDTQYF.

The chain couples TRBV19 to TRBJ1-6; 8 positions agree with TRBD1. The trim removed 4 bases at V and 10 bases at J, leaving 9 bases unmatched. Germline CDR1 LNHDA, CDR2 SQIVND (reference sequence). The CDR3 is made up of 15 amino acids. The CDR3 nucleotides read TGTGCCAGTAGTACAGGACAGGGCTTAGGATCACCCCTCCACTTT. The encoded protein is CASSTGQGLGSPLHF.

CDR3 residues: CASLVNNLNYGYTF. The DNA for the CDR3 is TGTGCCAGCTTAGTGAACAACTTGAACTATGGCTACACCTTC. The chain couples TRBV2 to TRBJ1-2, with D uncertain. The germline V gene encodes CDR1 SNHLY and CDR2 FYNNEI. The CDR3 is 14 amino acids. The germline V and J ends were trimmed by 8 bases and 2 bases, with 15 bases remaining between them. Supplemented by reference TRBV2 and TRBJ1-2, the full variable domain reads EPEVTQTPSHQVTQMGQEVILRCVPISNHLYFYWYRQILGQKVEFLVSFYNNEISEKSEIFDDQFSVERPDGSNFTLKIRSTKLEDSAMYFCASLVNNLNYGYTFGSGTRLTVV.

This chain joins TRBV12-3 or TRBV12-4 and TRBJ2-5; D not certain. V was trimmed by 6 bases and J by 4 bases, leaving 12 bases between them. The CDR3 is 13 amino acids. The CDR3, as DNA: TGTGCCAGCAGGGCCGTGAATCGAGAGACCCAGTACTTC. It translates to CASRAVNRETQYF.

The V and J genes are TRBV6-1 and TRBJ1-6, with 7 bases identical to TRBD1. Germline V gives CDR1 MNHNS, CDR2 SASEGT. J gave up 2 bases and V 0 bases, and 1 base lay outside the gene matches. The CDR3 has 16 amino acids. The CDR3 sequence is CASSEAGQAYNSPLHF. The CDR3 DNA reads as TGTGCCAGCAGTGAAGCCGGACAGGCCTATAATTCACCCCTCCACTTT.

This clone was detected only a few times. The CDR3 DNA follows: TGCGCCAGCAGCTTGTCCCCCCGTGGCAGCAATCAGCCCCAGCATTTT. It translates to CASSLSPRGSNQPQHF. This chain uses TRBV5-1 with TRBJ1-5; D is unresolved. The germline V and J ends were trimmed by 1 base and 1 base, with 12 bases remaining between them. Germline loops: CDR1 SGHRS, CDR2 YFSETQ. The CDR3 is 16 residues long.

The chain uses TRBV4-2 and TRBJ2-3; TRBD1 matches 9 bases. CDR3 length: 16 amino acids. Trimming cost V 5 bases and J 4 bases; bases outside gene matches: 10. Germline V gene data show CDR1 as LGHNA and CDR2 as YNFKEQ. CDR3 DNA sequence: TGTGCCAGCAGCAGGGATGGGGGACAGGGTTCAGATACGCAGTATTTT. Amino acids: CASSRDGGQGSDTQYF.

The chain uses TRBV10-3 and TRBJ1-2; D is ambiguous. V lost 0 bases to trimming and J lost 4 bases, with 3 bases between them. The CDR3 covers 12 residues. Germline-derived CDR1 and CDR2 are ENHRY and SYGVKD. For the CDR3, the DNA is TGTGCCATCAGTGAGTCGAGCTATGGCTACACCTTC. Translation gives CAISESSYGYTF.

V and J are TRBV11-2 and TRBJ1-2, with D perhaps matching TRBD1 (6 bases). The CDR3 spans 13 residues. The V gene lost 5 bases and the J gene lost 4 bases, with 11 bases spanning the gap. Germline V gives CDR1 SGHAT, CDR2 FQNNGV. The CDR3 spells CASSAGTIYGYTF. In DNA form, the CDR3 reads TGTGCCAGCAGCGCCGGGACAATCTATGGCTACACCTTC.

The chain recombines TRBV13 with TRBJ2-1; 11 positions agree with TRBD2. This CDR3 has 18 amino acids. CDR1 PRHDT and CDR2 FYEKMQ come from the germline V gene (reference sequence). V shed 5 bases, J shed 0 bases, and the junction held 9 bases outside the gene matches. CDR3 protein: CASSALAGGPSSYNEQFF. CDR3 in DNA: TGTGCCAGCAGCGCCCTAGCGGGGGGTCCGAGCTCCTACAATGAGCAGTTCTTC.

This clone was seen once. The gene calls are TRBV6-5 and TRBJ1-4; 7 bases are shared with TRBD1. The CDR3 spans 15 residues. V was pared by 6 bases and J by 8 bases, with 12 bases of the junction left unmatched. Looked up from germline, CDR1 is MNHEY and CDR2 is SVGAGI. Here the CDR3 reads CASRALGRGQEKLFF. The DNA for the CDR3 is TGTGCCAGCAGGGCCCTCGGGAGGGGGCAAGAAAAACTGTTTTTT.

The chain couples TRBV3-1 (or the pseudogene TRBV3-2) to TRBJ1-5; D unclear. The CDR3 runs to 15 residues. Germline assignment: CDR1 LGHDT and CDR2 YNNKEL (reference sequence). The germline V and J ends were trimmed by 4 bases and 0 bases, with 10 bases remaining between them. Written as DNA, the CDR3 is TGTGCCAGCAGCCCCGTTGGCAGTAGCAATCAGCCCCAGCATTTT. Protein product: CASSPVGSSNQPQHF.

This clone was counted between two and nine times. This chain connects TRBV7-9 to TRBJ2-7; D not resolved. Deletions cut 2 bases from V and 2 bases from J, with 4 bases between. Germline CDR1 SEHNR, CDR2 FQNEAQ (reference sequence). This CDR3 contains 12 residues. In DNA, the CDR3 is TGTGCCAGCAGCTTAAAGCCCTACGAGCAGTACTTC. As protein: CASSLKPYEQYF.

This clone was seen just once. The CDR3 DNA follows: TGTGCCAGCTCACCAGGACAGGGGGCGTTCGGGGAGCTGTTTTTT. Translating it yields CASSPGQGAFGELFF. The V and J genes are TRBV18 and TRBJ2-2, with TRBD1 identical over 11 bases. Germline V gene data show CDR1 as KGHSH and CDR2 as LQKENI. The CDR3 sequence is 15 residues long. The J segment lost 7 bases and the V segment lost 2 bases, leaving 3 bases of the junction unmatched.

In its sample, this clone was seen a few times. The J gene is TRBJ1-5, the V gene TRBV2; D is ambiguous. The germline V gene encodes CDR1 SNHLY and CDR2 FYNNEI. The CDR3 has 14 residues. V lost 4 bases and J 1 base, leaving 8 bases between the germline ends. In DNA form, the CDR3 reads TGTGCCAGCAGTGGATTGGTGAGCAATCAGCCCCAGCATTTT. This sequence encodes CASSGLVSNQPQHF.

The chain is built from TRBV3-1 (or the pseudogene TRBV3-2) and TRBJ2-1; 7 bases line up with TRBD2. After removal of 3 bases from V and 2 bases from J, the junction contained 4 bases not matched to a gene. Germline V lookup: CDR1 LGHDT, CDR2 YNNKEL (reference sequence). The CDR3 runs to 15 residues. The CDR3 coding sequence is TGTGCCAGCAGCCAGATGAGCGGGACCTACAATGAGCAGTTCTTC. It is translated as CASSQMSGTYNEQFF.

This clone appeared a few times. This sequence joins TRBV28 and TRBJ1-3, with D perhaps TRBD1 (6 bases). CDR1 and CDR2 from the germline V gene are MDHEN and SYDVKM. The CDR3 is 15 residues long. V was clipped by 7 bases and J by 0 bases, with 13 bases between them. The DNA of the CDR3 is TGTGCCAGCAAGGGGGGCGGGAGCTCTGGAAACACCATATATTTT. Its translation is CASKGGGSSGNTIYF.

The V gene is TRBV6-5, the J gene TRBJ2-1, with 8 bases matching TRBD2. Trimming removed 5 bases from V and 4 bases from J; junction bases left unmatched: 7. This CDR3 comprises 15 residues. Germline CDR1 and CDR2: MNHEY and SVGAGI. The CDR3 DNA follows: TGTGCCAGCAGTCAAAGCGGGGGAGCATACAATGAGCAGTTCTTC. It translates to CASSQSGGAYNEQFF.

The chain combines TRBV4-3 with TRBJ2-2; D perhaps matches TRBD2 (5 bases). Trimming shortened V by 6 bases and J by 5 bases, and 10 bases separated the two germline ends. The CDR3 has 13 amino acids. From germline, CDR1 is LGHNA and CDR2 YSLEER. The CDR3 region has the DNA TGCGCCAGCAGGTCTAGCCGTACCGGGGAGCTGTTTTTT. This gives the protein CASRSSRTGELFF.

In regard to this clone: The sample holds other DNA sequences that translate to the same CDR3. This chain joins TRBV19 and TRBJ2-1, with D tentatively TRBD2 (7 bases). With 3 bases removed from V and 7 bases from J, the gap between germline ends came to 19 bases. The V gene's germline CDR1 is LNHDA and CDR2 SQIVND (reference sequence). This CDR3 region has 16 residues. The CDR3 coding sequence is TGTGCCAGTAGTATTGGAACGGGGGCGGGGGTAAATGAGCAGTTCTTC. It encodes CASSIGTGAGVNEQFF.

The J gene is TRBJ2-7, the V gene TRBV27; TRBD1 aligns across 7 bases. CDR3 length: 14 residues. Trimming cost V 6 bases and J 3 bases; bases outside gene matches: 8. The V gene's germline CDR1 is MNHEY and CDR2 SMNVEV (reference sequence). CDR3 in amino acids: CASSPRGLGYEQYF. In DNA, the CDR3 is TGTGCCAGCAGCCCCAGGGGGTTGGGCTACGAGCAGTACTTC.

This clone came up once. The chain joins TRBV19 to TRBJ2-2, with D perhaps TRBD2 (5 bases). There are 14 residues in the CDR3. V lost 10 bases, J lost 1 base, and 13 bases lay in between. Germline loops: CDR1 LNHDA, CDR2 SQIVND (reference sequence). CDR3 region: CAIRRTVNTGELFF. The CDR3 bases are TGTGCCATTCGACGGACTGTGAACACCGGGGAGCTGTTTTTT.

This clone was seen once. One end of the junction is discordant with germline, which a read error may explain. This sequence joins TRBV6-1 and TRBJ1-1; a weak D match, TRBD1 (5 bases). There are 12 residues in the CDR3. CDR1 and CDR2 from the germline V gene are MNHNS and SASEGT. The chain's CDR3 is CASCEGQTSPFF. DNA for the CDR3: TGTGCCAGCTGTGAGGGGCAGACCAGCCCTTTCTTT.

The CDR3 nucleotides are TGTGCCAGCAGCCTCGGACTAGCGGGGCTCTTCACAGATACGCAGTATTTT. It translates to CASSLGLAGLFTDTQYF. This sequence joins TRBV13 and TRBJ2-3; 12 positions match TRBD2. The ends lost 5 bases at V and 2 bases at J; junction bases unmatched: 8. This CDR3 is built from 17 residues. Germline V CDR1 and CDR2: PRHDT, FYEKMQ (reference sequence).